This T cell receptor beta chain was found in a study of early T cells in non-severe SARS-CoV-2 infection. One entry per CDR3 protein, called by TCRdb with MiXCR from the 5' RACE reads. The sample has under 85,000 distinct CDR3 sequences, 5% seen once; the top ten hold approximately 7%. This clonotype was counted only a few times. CDR1 and CDR2 (germline): MGHDK, SYGVNS. The CDR3 covers 13 residues. Trimming pared 5 bases from V and 1 base from J, leaving 9 bases between. Source: whole blood, taken at baseline. This clonotype originated in an adult who was a healthcare worker with PCR-confirmed SARS-CoV-2 infection or an uninfected control (not recorded which). V usage is TRBV25-1 and J usage is TRBJ2-7; D is unclear. The CDR3 nucleotides read TGTGCCAGCAGTTACGGCGGTTCCTACGAGCAGTACTTC. Residues: CASSYGGSYEQYF.